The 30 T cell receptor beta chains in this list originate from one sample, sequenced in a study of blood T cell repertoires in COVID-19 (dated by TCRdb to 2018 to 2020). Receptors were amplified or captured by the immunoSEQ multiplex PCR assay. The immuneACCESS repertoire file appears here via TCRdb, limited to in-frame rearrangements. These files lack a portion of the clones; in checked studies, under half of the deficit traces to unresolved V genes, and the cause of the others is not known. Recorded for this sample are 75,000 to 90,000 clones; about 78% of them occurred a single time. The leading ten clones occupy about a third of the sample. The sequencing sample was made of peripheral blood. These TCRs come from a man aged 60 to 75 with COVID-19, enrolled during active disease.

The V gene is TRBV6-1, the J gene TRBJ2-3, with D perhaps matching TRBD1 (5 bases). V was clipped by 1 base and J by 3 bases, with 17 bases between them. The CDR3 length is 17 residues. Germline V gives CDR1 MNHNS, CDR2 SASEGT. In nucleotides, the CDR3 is TGTGCCAGCAGTGAAGTATACCCAGGGTCTTGGACAGATACGCAGTATTTT. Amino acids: CASSEVYPGSWTDTQYF.

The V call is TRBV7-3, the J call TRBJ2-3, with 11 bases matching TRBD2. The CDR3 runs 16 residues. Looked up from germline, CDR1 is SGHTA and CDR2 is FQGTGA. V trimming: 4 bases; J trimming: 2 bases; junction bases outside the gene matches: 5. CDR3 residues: CASSSGLAGSTDTQYF. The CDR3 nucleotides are TGTGCCAGCAGCTCCGGACTAGCGGGTTCCACAGATACGCAGTATTTT.

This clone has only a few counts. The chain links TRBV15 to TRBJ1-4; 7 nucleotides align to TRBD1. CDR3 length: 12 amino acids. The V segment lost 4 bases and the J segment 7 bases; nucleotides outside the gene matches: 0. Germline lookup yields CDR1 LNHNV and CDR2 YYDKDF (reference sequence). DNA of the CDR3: TGTGCCACCAGCACAGGGGGTGAAAAACTGTTTTTT. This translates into CATSTGGEKLFF. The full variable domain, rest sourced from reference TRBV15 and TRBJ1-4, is DAMVIQNPRYQVTQFGKPVTLSCSQTLNHNVMYWYQQKSSQAPKLLFHYYDKDFNNEADTPDNFQSRRPNTSFCFLDIRSPGLGDTAMYLCATSTGGEKLFFGSGTQLSVL.

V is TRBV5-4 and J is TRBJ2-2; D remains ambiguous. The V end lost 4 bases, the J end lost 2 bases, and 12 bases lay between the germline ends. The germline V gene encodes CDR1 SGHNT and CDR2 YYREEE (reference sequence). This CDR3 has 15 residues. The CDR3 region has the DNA TGTGCCAGCAGCCTGCCTCGGTCCAACACCGGGGAGCTGTTTTTT. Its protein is CASSLPRSNTGELFF.

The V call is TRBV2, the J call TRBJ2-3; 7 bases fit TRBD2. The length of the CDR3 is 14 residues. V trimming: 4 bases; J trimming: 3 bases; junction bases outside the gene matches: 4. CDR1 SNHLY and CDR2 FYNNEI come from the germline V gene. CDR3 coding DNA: TGTGCCAGCAGTGGGGGTAGCGGGACAGATACGCAGTATTTT. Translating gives CASSGGSGTDTQYF.

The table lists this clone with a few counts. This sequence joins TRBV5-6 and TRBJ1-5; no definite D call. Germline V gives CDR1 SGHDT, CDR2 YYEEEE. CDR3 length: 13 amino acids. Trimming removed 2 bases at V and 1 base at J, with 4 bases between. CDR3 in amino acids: CASSFTSNQPQHF. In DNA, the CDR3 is TGTGCCAGCAGCTTTACAAGCAATCAGCCCCAGCATTTT. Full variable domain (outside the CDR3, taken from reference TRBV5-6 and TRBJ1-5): DAGVTQSPTHLIKTRGQQVTLRCSPKSGHDTVSWYQQALGQGPQFIFQYYEEEERQRGNFPDRFSGHQFPNYSSELNVNALLLGDSALYLCASSFTSNQPQHFGDGTRLSIL.

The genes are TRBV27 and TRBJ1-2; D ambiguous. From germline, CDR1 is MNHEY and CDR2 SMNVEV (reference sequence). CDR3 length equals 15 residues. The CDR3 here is CAVRGLAQTSYGYTF. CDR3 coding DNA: TGTGCTGTCCGAGGGCTTGCACAGACCAGCTATGGCTACACCTTC.

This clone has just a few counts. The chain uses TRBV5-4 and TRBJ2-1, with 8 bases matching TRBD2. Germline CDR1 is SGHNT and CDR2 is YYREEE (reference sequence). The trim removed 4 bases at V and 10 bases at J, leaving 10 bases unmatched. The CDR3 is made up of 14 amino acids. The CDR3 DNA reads TGTGCCAGCAGCCCAGGACTAGCCCGCCAGGAGCAGTTCTTC. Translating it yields CASSPGLARQEQFF.

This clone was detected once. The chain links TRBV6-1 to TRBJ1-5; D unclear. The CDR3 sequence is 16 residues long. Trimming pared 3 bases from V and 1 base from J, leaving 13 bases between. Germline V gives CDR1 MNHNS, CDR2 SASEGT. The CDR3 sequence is CASSENTVGSNQPQHF. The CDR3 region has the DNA TGTGCCAGCAGTGAGAATACAGTTGGGAGCAATCAGCCCCAGCATTTT.

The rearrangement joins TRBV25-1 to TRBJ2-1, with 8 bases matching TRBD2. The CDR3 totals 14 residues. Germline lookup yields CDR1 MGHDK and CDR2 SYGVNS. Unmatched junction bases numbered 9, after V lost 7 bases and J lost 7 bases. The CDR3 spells CASMGGGPGNEQFF. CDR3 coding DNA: TGTGCCAGCATGGGCGGGGGGCCAGGTAATGAGCAGTTCTTC. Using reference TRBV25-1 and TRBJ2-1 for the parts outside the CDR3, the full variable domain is EADIYQTPRYLVIGTGKKITLECSQTMGHDKMYWYQQDPGMELHLIHYSYGVNSTEKGDLSSESTVSRIRTEHFPLTLESARPSHTSQYLCASMGGGPGNEQFFGPGTRLTVL.

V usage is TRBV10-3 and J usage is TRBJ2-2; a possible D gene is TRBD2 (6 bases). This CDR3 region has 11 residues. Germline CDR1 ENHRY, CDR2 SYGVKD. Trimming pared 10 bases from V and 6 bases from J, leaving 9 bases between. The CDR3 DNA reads TGTGCCACAGCTAGCGCCGGGGAGCTGTTTTTT. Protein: CATASAGELFF.

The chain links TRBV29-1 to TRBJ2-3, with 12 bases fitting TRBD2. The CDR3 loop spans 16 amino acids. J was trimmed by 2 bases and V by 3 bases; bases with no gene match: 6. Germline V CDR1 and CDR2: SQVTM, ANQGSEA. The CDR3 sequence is CSVEPGLAGNTDTQYF. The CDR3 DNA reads TGCAGCGTTGAGCCGGGACTAGCGGGTAACACAGATACGCAGTATTTT.

CDR3 nucleotide sequence: TGTGCCAGAGCACGACAGGGGAACTATGGCTACACCTTC. Its translation: CARARQGNYGYTF. The J gene is TRBJ1-2, the V gene TRBV7-2; TRBD1 aligns across 8 bases. The CDR3 has 13 residues. Trimming removed 9 bases from V and 2 bases from J; junction bases left unmatched: 5. Per germline, CDR1 SGHTA and CDR2 FQGNSA. The full variable domain, completed using reference TRBV7-2 and TRBJ1-2, is GAGVSQSPSNKVTEKGKDVELRCDPISGHTALYWYRQSLGQGLEFLIYFQGNSAPDKSGLPSDRFSAERTGGSVSTLTIQRTQQEDSAVYLCARARQGNYGYTFGSGTRLTVV.

The CDR3 loop is CASSQGGQGPSPLHF. The CDR3 DNA reads as TGCGCCAGCAGCCAAGGCGGACAGGGCCCATCACCCCTCCACTTT. The rearrangement joins TRBV4-3 to TRBJ1-6; 8 bases are shared with TRBD1. The germline CDR1 and CDR2 sequences are LGHNA and YSLEER. The CDR3 loop spans 15 amino acids. With 1 base clipped from V and 10 bases from J, the junction kept 6 bases outside the gene matches.

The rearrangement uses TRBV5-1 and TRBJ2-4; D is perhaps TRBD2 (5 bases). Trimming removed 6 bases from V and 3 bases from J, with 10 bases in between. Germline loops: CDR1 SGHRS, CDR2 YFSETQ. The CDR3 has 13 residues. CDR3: CASKAGGKNIQYF. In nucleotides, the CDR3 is TGCGCCAGCAAGGCAGGAGGCAAAAACATTCAGTACTTC.

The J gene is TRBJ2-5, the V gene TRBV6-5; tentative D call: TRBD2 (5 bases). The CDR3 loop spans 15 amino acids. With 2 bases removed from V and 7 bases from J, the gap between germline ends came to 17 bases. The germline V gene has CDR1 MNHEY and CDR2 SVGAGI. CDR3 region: CASSYASPALGTQYF. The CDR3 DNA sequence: TGTGCCAGCAGTTACGCTAGCCCGGCCCTTGGGACCCAGTACTTC.

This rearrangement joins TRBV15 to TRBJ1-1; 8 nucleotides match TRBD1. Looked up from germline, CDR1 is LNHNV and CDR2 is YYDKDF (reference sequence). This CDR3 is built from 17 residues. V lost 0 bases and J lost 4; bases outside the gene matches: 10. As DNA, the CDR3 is TGTGCCACCAGCAGAGATAAAGGGGTTGGGACAGGCACTGAAGCTTTCTTT. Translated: CATSRDKGVGTGTEAFF.

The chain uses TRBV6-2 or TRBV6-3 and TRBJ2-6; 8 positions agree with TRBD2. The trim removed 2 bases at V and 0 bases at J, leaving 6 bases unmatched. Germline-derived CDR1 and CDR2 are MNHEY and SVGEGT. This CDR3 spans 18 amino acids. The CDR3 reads CASSYLAGWTSGANVLTF. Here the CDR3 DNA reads TGTGCCAGCAGTTACCTAGCGGGTTGGACCTCTGGGGCCAACGTCCTGACTTTC.

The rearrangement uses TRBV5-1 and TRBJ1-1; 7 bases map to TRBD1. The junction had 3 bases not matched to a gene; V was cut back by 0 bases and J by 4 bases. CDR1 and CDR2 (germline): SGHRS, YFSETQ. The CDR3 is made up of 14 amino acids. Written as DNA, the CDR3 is TGCGCCAGCAGCTTGGAGGGGGCGGTCACTGAAGCTTTCTTT. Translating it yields CASSLEGAVTEAFF.

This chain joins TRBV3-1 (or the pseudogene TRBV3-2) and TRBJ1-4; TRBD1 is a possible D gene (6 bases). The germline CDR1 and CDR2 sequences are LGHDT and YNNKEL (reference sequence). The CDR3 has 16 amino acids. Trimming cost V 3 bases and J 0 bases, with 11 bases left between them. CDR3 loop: CASSHRTVATNEKLFF. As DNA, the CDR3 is TGTGCCAGCAGCCACCGGACAGTTGCAACTAATGAAAAACTGTTTTTT.

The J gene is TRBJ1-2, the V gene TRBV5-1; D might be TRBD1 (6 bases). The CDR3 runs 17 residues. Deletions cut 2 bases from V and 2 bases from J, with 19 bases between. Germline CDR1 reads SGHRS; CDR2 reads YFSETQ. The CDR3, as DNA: TGCGCCAGCAGCTTATCGGGGGGCAGGGAGGAAAACTATGGCTACACCTTC. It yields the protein CASSLSGGREENYGYTF.

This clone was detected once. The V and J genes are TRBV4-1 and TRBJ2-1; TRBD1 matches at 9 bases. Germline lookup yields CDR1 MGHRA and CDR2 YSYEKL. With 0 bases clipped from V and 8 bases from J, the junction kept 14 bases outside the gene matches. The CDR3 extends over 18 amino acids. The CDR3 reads CASSQEGTRDRAFHEQFF. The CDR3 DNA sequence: TGCGCCAGCAGCCAAGAGGGAACCCGGGACAGGGCCTTCCATGAGCAGTTCTTC.

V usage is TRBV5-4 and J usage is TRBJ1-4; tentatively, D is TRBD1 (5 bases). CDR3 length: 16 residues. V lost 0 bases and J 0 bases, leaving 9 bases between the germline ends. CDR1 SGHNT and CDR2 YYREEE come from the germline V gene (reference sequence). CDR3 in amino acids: CASSLGSTATNEKLFF. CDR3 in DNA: TGTGCCAGCAGCTTGGGTTCGACAGCAACTAATGAAAAACTGTTTTTT.

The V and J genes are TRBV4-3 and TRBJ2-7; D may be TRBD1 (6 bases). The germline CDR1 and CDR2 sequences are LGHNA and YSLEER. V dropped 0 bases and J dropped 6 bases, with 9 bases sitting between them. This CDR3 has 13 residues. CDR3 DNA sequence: TGCGCCAGCAGCCAAGATCTAGGGGGCGAGCAGTACTTC. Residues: CASSQDLGGEQYF.

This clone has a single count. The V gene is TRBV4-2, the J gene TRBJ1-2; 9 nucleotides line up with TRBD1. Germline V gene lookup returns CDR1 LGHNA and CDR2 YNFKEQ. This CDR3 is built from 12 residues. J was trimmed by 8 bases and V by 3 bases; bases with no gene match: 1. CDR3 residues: CASSQTGGGYTF. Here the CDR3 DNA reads TGTGCCAGCAGCCAGACAGGGGGGGGCTACACCTTC.

CDR3 in DNA: TGTGCCAGCAGTGAATCTTCAAGCTGGTACAATGAGCAGTTCTTC. Its protein product is CASSESSSWYNEQFF. The chain couples TRBV25-1 to TRBJ2-1; D call uncertain. Germline loops: CDR1 MGHDK, CDR2 SYGVNS. V was shortened by 1 base and J by 4 bases, with 11 bases between the two germline ends. The CDR3 has 15 amino acids. Together with reference TRBV25-1 and TRBJ2-1, the CDR3 gives the full variable domain: EADIYQTPRYLVIGTGKKITLECSQTMGHDKMYWYQQDPGMELHLIHYSYGVNSTEKGDLSSESTVSRIRTEHFPLTLESARPSHTSQYLCASSESSSWYNEQFFGPGTRLTVL.

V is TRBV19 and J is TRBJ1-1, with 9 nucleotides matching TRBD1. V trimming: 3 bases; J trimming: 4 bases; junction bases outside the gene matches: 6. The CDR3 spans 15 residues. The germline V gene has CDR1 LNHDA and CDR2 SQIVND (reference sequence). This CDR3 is CASSMQGQGFTEAFF. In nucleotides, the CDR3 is TGTGCCAGTAGTATGCAGGGACAGGGTTTCACTGAAGCTTTCTTT.

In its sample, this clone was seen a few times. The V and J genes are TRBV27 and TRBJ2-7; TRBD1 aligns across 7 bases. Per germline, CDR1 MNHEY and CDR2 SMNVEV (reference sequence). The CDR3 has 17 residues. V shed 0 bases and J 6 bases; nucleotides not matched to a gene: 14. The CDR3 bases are TGTGCCAGCAGTTTATCGGTTTTCGGACAGGTTAGAGGCGAGCAGTACTTC. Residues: CASSLSVFGQVRGEQYF.

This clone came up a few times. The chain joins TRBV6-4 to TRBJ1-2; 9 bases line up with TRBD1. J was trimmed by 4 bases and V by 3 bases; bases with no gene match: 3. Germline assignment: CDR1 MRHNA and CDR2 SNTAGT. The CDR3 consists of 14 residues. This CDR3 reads CASSDTDRGYGYTF. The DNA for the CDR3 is TGTGCCAGCAGTGATACGGACAGGGGCTATGGCTACACCTTC.

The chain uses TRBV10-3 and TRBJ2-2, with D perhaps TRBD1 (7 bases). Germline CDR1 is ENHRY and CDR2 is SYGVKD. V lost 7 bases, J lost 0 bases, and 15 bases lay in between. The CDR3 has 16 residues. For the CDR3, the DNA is TGTGCCATCACTCGCGGGGACAGCTCGAACACCGGGGAGCTGTTTTTT. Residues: CAITRGDSSNTGELFF.